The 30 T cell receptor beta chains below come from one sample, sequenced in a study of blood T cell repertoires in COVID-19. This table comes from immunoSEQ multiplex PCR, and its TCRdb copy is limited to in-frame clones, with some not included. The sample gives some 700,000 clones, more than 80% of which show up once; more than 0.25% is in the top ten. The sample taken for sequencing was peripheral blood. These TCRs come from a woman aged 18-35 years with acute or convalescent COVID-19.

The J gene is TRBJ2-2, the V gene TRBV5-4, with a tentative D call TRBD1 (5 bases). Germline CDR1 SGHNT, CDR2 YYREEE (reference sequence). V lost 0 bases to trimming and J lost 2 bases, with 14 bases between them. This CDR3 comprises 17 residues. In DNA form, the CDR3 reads TGTGCCAGCAGCTTGGCCCCTAAGGGGATTAACACCGGGGAGCTGTTTTTT. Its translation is CASSLAPKGINTGELFF.

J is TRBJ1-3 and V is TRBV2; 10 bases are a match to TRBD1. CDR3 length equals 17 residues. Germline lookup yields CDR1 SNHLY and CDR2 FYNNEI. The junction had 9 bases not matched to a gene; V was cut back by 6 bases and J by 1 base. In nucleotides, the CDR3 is TGTGCCAGCAGGGGGACAGGGGTGCGTTTATCTGGAAACACCATATATTTT. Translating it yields CASRGTGVRLSGNTIYF.

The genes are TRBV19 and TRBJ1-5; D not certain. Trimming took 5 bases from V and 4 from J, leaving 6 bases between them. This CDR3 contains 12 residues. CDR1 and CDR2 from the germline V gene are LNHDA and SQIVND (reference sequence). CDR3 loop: CASSALNQPQHF. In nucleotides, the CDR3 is TGTGCCAGTAGTGCCCTAAATCAGCCCCAGCATTTT.

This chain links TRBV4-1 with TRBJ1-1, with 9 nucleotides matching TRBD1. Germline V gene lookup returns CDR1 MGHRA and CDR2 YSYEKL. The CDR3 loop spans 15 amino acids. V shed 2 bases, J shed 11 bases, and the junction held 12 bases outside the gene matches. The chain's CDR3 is CASSQLTGGFGRAFF. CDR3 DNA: TGCGCCAGCAGCCAACTGACAGGGGGATTCGGCCGGGCTTTCTTT.

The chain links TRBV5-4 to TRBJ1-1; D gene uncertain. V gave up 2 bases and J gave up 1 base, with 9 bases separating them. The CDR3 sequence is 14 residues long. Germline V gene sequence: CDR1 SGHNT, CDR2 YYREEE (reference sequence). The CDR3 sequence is CASSLVTGNTEAFF. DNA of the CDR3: TGTGCCAGCAGCTTAGTAACGGGGAACACTGAAGCTTTCTTT. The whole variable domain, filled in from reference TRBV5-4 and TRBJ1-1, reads ETGVTQSPTHLIKTRGQQVTLRCSSQSGHNTVSWYQQALGQGPQFIFQYYREEENGRGNFPPRFSGLQFPNYSSELNVNALELDDSALYLCASSLVTGNTEAFFGQGTRLTVV.

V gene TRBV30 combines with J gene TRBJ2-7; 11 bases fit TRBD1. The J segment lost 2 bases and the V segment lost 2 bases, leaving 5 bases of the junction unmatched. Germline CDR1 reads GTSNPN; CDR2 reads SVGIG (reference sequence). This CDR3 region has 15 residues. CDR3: CAWSLGQGAPYEQYF. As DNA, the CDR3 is TGTGCCTGGAGTCTCGGACAGGGGGCCCCCTACGAGCAGTACTTC.

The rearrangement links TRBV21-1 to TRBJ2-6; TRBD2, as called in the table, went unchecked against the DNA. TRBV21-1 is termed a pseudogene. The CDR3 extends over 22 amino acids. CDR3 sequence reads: CASSNPSANEGGNRSGANVLTF. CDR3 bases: TGTGCCAGCAGCAACCCATCCGCCAACGAGGGGGGGAACCGCTCTGGGGCCAACGTCCTGACTTTC.

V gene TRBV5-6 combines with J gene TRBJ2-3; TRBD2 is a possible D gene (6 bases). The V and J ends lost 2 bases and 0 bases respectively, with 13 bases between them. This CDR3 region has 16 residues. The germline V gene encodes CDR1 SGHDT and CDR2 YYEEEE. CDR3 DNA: TGTGCCAGCAGCTTAGGTGGTGCGGGGAGCACAGATACGCAGTATTTT. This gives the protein CASSLGGAGSTDTQYF.

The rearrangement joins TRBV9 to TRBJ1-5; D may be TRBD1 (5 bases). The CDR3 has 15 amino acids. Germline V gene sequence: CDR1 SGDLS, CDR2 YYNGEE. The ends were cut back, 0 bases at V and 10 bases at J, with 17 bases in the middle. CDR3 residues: CASSVGGRAGNPQHF. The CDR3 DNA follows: TGTGCCAGCAGCGTAGGGGGCAGGGCAGGGAATCCCCAGCATTTT. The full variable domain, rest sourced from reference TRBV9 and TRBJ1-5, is DSGVTQTPKHLITATGQRVTLRCSPRSGDLSVYWYQQSLDQGLQFLIQYYNGEERAKGNILERFSAQQFPDLHSELNLSSLELGDSALYFCASSVGGRAGNPQHFGDGTRLSIL.

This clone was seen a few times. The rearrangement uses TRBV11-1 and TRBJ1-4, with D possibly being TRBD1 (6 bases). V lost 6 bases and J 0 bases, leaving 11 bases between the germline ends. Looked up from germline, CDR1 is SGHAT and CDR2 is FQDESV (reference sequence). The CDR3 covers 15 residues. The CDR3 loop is CASRSTGTTNEKLFF. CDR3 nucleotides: TGTGCCAGCAGAAGTACAGGGACAACTAATGAAAAACTGTTTTTT.

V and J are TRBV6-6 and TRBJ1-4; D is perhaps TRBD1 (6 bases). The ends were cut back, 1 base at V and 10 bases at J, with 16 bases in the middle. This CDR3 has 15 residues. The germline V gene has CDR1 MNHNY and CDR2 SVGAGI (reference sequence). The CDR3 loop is CASSYLNRDGGKLFF. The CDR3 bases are TGTGCCAGCAGTTACTTAAACAGGGATGGGGGAAAACTGTTTTTT.

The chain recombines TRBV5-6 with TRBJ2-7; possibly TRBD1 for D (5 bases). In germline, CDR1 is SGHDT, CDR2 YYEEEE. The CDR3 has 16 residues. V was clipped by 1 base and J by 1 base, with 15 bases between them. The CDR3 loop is CASSLRMPGLSYEQYF. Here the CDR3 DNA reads TGTGCCAGCAGCTTGAGAATGCCAGGGCTATCCTACGAGCAGTACTTC.

The chain's CDR3 is CASSFPIGENTEAFF. The CDR3 DNA follows: TGTGCCAGCAGCTTCCCCATAGGGGAGAACACTGAAGCTTTCTTT. The chain links TRBV11-2 to TRBJ1-1, with D possibly being TRBD1 (5 bases). Per germline, CDR1 SGHAT and CDR2 FQNNGV. With 3 bases removed from V and 1 base from J, the gap between germline ends came to 12 bases. The CDR3 runs to 15 residues.

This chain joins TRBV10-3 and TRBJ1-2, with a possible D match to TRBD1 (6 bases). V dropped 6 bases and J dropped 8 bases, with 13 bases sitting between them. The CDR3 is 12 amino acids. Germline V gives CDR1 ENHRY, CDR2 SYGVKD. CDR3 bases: TGTGCCATCAGCGGACAGCTTTGGGGCTACACCTTC. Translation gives CAISGQLWGYTF.

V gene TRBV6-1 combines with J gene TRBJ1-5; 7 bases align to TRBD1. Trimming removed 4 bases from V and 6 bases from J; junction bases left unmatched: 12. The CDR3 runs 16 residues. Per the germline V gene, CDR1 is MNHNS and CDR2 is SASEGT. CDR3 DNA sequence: TGTGCCAGCAGTGCAAAGGACAGGAAGGGGGTTCAGCCCCAGCATTTT. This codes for CASSAKDRKGVQPQHF.

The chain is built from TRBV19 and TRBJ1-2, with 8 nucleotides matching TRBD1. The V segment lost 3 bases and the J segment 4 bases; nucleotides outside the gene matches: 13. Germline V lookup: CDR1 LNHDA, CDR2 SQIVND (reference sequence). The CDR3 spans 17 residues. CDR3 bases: TGTGCCAGTAGTATGGGTTTTATGACAGGGGTCGGCTATGGCTACACCTTC. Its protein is CASSMGFMTGVGYGYTF.

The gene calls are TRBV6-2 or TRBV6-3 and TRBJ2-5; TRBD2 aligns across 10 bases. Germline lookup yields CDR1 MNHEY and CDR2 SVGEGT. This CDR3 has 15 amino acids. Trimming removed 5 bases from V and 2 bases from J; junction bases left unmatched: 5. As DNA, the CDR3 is TGTGCCAGCAGTCATGCTAGCGGGGGACAAGAGACCCAGTACTTC. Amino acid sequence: CASSHASGGQETQYF.

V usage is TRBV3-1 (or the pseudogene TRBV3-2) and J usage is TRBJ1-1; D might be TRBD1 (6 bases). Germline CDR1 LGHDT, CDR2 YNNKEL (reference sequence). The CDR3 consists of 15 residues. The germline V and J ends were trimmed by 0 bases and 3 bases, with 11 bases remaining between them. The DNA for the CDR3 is TGTGCCAGCAGCCAAGATCTGGGGGCGGACACTGAAGCTTTCTTT. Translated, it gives CASSQDLGADTEAFF.

This CDR3 is CASSLEGSAGKPNYGYTF. DNA for the CDR3: TGTGCCAGCAGCTTGGAAGGGAGCGCCGGGAAGCCTAACTATGGCTACACCTTC. The chain recombines TRBV5-6 with TRBJ1-2, with no clear D. The CDR3 runs to 18 residues. Per germline, CDR1 SGHDT and CDR2 YYEEEE. The ends were cut back, 0 bases at V and 0 bases at J, with 18 bases in the middle. Filled out from reference TRBV5-6 and TRBJ1-2, the complete variable domain reads DAGVTQSPTHLIKTRGQQVTLRCSPKSGHDTVSWYQQALGQGPQFIFQYYEEEERQRGNFPDRFSGHQFPNYSSELNVNALLLGDSALYLCASSLEGSAGKPNYGYTFGSGTRLTVV.

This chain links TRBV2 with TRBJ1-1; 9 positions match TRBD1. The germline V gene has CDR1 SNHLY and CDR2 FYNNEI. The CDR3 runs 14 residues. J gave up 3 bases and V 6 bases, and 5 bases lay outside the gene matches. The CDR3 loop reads CASRARDRDTEAFF. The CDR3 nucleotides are TGTGCCAGCAGAGCCCGGGACAGGGACACTGAAGCTTTCTTT. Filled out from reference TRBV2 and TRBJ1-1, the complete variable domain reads EPEVTQTPSHQVTQMGQEVILRCVPISNHLYFYWYRQILGQKVEFLVSFYNNEISEKSEIFDDQFSVERPDGSNFTLKIRSTKLEDSAMYFCASRARDRDTEAFFGQGTRLTVV.

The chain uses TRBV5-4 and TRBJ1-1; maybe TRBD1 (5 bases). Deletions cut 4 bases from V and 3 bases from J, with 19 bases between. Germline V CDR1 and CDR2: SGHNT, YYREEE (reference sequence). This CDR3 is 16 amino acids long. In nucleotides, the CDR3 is TGTGCCAGCAGCCACAGACCGGGACTTCGAGACACTGAAGCTTTCTTT. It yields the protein CASSHRPGLRDTEAFF.

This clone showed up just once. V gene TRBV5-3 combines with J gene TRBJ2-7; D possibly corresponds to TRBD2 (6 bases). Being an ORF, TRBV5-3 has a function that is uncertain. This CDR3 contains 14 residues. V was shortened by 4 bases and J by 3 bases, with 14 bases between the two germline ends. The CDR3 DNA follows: TGTGCCAGAAGCCATGGGGGGTTTCGCTACGAGCAGTACTTC. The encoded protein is CARSHGGFRYEQYF.

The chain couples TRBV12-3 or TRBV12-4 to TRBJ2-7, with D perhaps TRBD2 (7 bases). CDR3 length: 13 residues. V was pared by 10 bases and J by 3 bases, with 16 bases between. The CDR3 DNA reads TGTGCCATCCAGAAGGGGGGGTACTACGAGCAGTACTTC. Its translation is CAIQKGGYYEQYF.

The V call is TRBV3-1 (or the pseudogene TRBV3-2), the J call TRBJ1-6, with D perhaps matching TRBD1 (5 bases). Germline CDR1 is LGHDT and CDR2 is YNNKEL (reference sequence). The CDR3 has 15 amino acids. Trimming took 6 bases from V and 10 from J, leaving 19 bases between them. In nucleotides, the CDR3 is TGTGCCAGCAGACCCTCCGACAGACCAAGATCACCCCTCCACTTT. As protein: CASRPSDRPRSPLHF.

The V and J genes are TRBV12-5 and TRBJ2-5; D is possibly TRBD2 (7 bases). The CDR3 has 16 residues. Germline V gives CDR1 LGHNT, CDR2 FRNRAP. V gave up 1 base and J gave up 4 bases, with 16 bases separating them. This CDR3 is CASGLARGGFAETQYF. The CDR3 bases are TGTGCTAGTGGTTTGGCAAGGGGGGGGTTCGCAGAGACCCAGTACTTC.

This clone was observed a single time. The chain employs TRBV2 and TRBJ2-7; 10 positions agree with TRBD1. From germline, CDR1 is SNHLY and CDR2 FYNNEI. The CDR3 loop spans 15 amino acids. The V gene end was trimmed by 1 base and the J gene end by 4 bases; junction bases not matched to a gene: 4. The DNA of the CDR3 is TGTGCCAGCAGTGAAGGGACAGGGGGATGGTACGAGCAGTACTTC. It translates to CASSEGTGGWYEQYF.

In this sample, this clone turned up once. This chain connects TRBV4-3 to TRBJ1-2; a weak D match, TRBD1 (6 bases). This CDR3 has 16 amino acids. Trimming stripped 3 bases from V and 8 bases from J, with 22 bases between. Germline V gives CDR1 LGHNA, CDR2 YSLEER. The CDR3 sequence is CASSHTAVGGEGGYTF. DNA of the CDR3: TGCGCCAGCAGCCACACCGCCGTAGGGGGGGAGGGGGGCTACACCTTC.

The CDR3 DNA follows: TGCAGCGTCCGGGACATAGCCGAAAAACTGTTTTTT. Translation: CSVRDIAEKLFF. The chain carries TRBV29-1 and TRBJ1-4; tentative D call: TRBD1 (6 bases). Trimming took 6 bases from V and 8 from J, leaving 13 bases between them. This CDR3 has 12 residues. Germline CDR1 is SQVTM and CDR2 is ANQGSEA.

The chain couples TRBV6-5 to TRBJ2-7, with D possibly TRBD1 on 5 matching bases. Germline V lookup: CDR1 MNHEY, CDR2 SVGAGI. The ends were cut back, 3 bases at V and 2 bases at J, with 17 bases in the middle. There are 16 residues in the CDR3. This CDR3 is CASSYKPPVGPYEQYF. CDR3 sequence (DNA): TGTGCCAGCAGTTATAAACCCCCGGTGGGGCCCTACGAGCAGTACTTC.

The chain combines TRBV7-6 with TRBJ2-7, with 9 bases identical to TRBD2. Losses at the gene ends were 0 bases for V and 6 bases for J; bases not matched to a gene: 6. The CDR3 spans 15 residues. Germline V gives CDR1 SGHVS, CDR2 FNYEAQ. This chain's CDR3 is CASSLASGGSFEQYF. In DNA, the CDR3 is TGTGCCAGCAGCTTAGCTAGCGGGGGTAGTTTCGAGCAGTACTTC.